This TCR beta chain emerged from a study of cytomegalovirus exposure and HLA in healthy donors. Study-wide points: In a later analysis, TCR beta V- and J-gene trimming showed a link to a missense DCLRE1C variant. Owing to their indistinguishability, certain V segments, notably TRBV6-2 and TRBV6-3, were excluded.

Vbeta (60) and Jbeta (13) primers were used in the PCR. Only in-frame clones appear in the TCRdb table, and some are missing; sequencing was by immunoSEQ multiplex PCR. The sample yields 270,000 or so clones, about 93% seen once. About this clone itself: The antigen is not known.

Germline loops: CDR1 ENHRY, CDR2 SYGVKD. The J segment lost 0 bases and the V segment lost 10 bases, leaving 2 bases of the junction unmatched. This CDR3 spans 13 amino acids. The V gene is TRBV10-3, the J gene TRBJ2-1; TRBD2 matches at 8 bases. The sequenced sample consisted of PBMCs. The sequence was obtained from a girl aged 2-10 years in good health and CMV-seronegative. CDR3 DNA: TGTGCCACCGCGGGGGGCTCCTACAATGAGCAGTTCTTC. As protein: CATAGGSYNEQFF.